This is a list of T cell receptor beta chains from one sample in a study of blood T cells in healthy people across ages. TCRdb re-called the 5' RACE reads through MiXCR, storing one row per CDR3 protein. Among roughly 1.7 million distinct CDR3 sequences, about 31% were seen once, and the ten largest hold around 11%. Sequenced: blood. These receptors originate from a woman aged 30 to 39 in good health. Both conserved end residues are part of each CDR3. D genes are given only for firm matches. Size values are once, few and many counts, or a class for expanded clones, and some rows have none.

cdr3_aa: CASGAGGQETQYF; cdr3_nt: TGTGCCAGCGGAGCGGGAGGTCAAGAGACCCAGTACTTC; j_call: TRBJ2-5; d_call: TRBD2; cdr3_length: 13; v_call: TRBV2; clone_size: few
cdr3_aa: CASSYMGQPSTDTQYF; cdr3_nt: TGTGCCAGCAGTTACATGGGACAGCCTAGCACAGATACGCAGTATTTT; j_call: TRBJ2-3; d_call: TRBD1; cdr3_length: 16; v_call: TRBV6-6; clone_size: -
cdr3_aa: CATSALQRSINYGYTF; cdr3_nt: TGTGCCACCAGTGCCCTCCAGAGATCCATTAACTATGGCTACACCTTC; j_call: TRBJ1-2; d_call: -; cdr3_length: 16; v_call: TRBV24-1; clone_size: few
cdr3_aa: CSAAGARREEQYF; cdr3_nt: TGCAGCGCCGCAGGGGCCCGGAGGGAAGAGCAGTACTTC; j_call: TRBJ2-7; d_call: -; cdr3_length: 13; v_call: TRBV29-1; clone_size: few
cdr3_aa: CASSDRGPVTEAFF; cdr3_nt: TGTGCCAGCAGCGATAGGGGGCCGGTCACTGAAGCTTTCTTT; j_call: TRBJ1-1; d_call: TRBD1; cdr3_length: 14; v_call: TRBV7-3; clone_size: -
cdr3_aa: CASSQSRTGDQPQHF; cdr3_nt: TGTGCCAGCAGCCAGAGTAGGACAGGGGATCAGCCCCAGCATTTT; j_call: TRBJ1-5; d_call: TRBD1; cdr3_length: 15; v_call: TRBV7-9; clone_size: few
cdr3_aa: CAIKLAPTYNEQFF; cdr3_nt: TGTGCCATCAAGCTAGCGCCAACCTACAATGAGCAGTTCTTC; j_call: TRBJ2-1; d_call: -; cdr3_length: 14; v_call: TRBV10-3; clone_size: few
cdr3_aa: CSAPLIRRGTEGQYF; cdr3_nt: TGCAGTGCCCCACTCATCCGCCGGGGGACAGAGGGGCAGTACTTC; j_call: TRBJ2-5; d_call: -; cdr3_length: 15; v_call: TRBV20-1; clone_size: -
cdr3_aa: CASSPKAGAHYEQYF; cdr3_nt: TGTGCCAGCAGCCCCAAGGCGGGGGCACACTACGAGCAGTACTTC; j_call: TRBJ2-7; d_call: -; cdr3_length: 15; v_call: TRBV3-1; clone_size: -
cdr3_aa: CASSYSASGSRNYNEQFF; cdr3_nt: TGTGCCAGCAGTTACTCGGCTAGCGGGAGTCGTAACTACAATGAGCAGTTCTTC; j_call: TRBJ2-1; d_call: TRBD2; cdr3_length: 18; v_call: TRBV6-5; clone_size: -
cdr3_aa: CASSWIAGKSTDTQYF; cdr3_nt: TGTGCCAGCAGCTGGATAGCGGGCAAAAGCACAGATACGCAGTATTTT; j_call: TRBJ2-3; d_call: TRBD2; cdr3_length: 16; v_call: TRBV7-9; clone_size: -
cdr3_aa: CASIGGGPRNEQFF; cdr3_nt: TGTGCCAGCATAGGCGGGGGGCCGAGAAATGAGCAGTTCTTC; j_call: TRBJ2-1; d_call: TRBD2; cdr3_length: 14; v_call: TRBV27; clone_size: few
cdr3_aa: CASSSSGTGARNEQFF; cdr3_nt: TGTGCCAGCAGTTCCTCCGGGACAGGGGCTCGGAATGAGCAGTTCTTC; j_call: TRBJ2-1; d_call: TRBD1; cdr3_length: 16; v_call: TRBV12-3/TRBV12-4; clone_size: -
cdr3_aa: CASSAKGGGTLFTYEQYF; cdr3_nt: TGTGCCAGCAGCGCTAAAGGGGGGGGAACCCTCTTTACCTACGAGCAGTACTTC; j_call: TRBJ2-7; d_call: -; cdr3_length: 18; v_call: TRBV3-1; clone_size: -
cdr3_aa: CASSLGGLAGSDTQYF; cdr3_nt: TGCGCCAGCAGCCTTGGGGGACTAGCGGGATCAGATACGCAGTATTTT; j_call: TRBJ2-3; d_call: TRBD2; cdr3_length: 16; v_call: TRBV5-1; clone_size: -
cdr3_aa: CSASPGTRSSYEQYF; cdr3_nt: TGCAGTGCTAGCCCCGGGACACGCAGCTCCTACGAGCAGTACTTC; j_call: TRBJ2-7; d_call: -; cdr3_length: 15; v_call: TRBV20-1; clone_size: -
cdr3_aa: CASSDLAKGYGYTF; cdr3_nt: TGTGCCAGCAGTGACCTGGCCAAGGGGTATGGCTACACCTTC; j_call: TRBJ1-2; d_call: -; cdr3_length: 14; v_call: TRBV25-1; clone_size: few
cdr3_aa: CVSSSGQGLTDTQYF; cdr3_nt: TGTGTCAGCAGTTCGGGACAGGGGCTCACAGATACGCAGTATTTT; j_call: TRBJ2-3; d_call: TRBD1; cdr3_length: 15; v_call: TRBV27; clone_size: -
cdr3_aa: CASSLGSGDAHGYTF; cdr3_nt: TGTGCCAGCAGTTTAGGGTCAGGGGATGCCCATGGCTACACCTTC; j_call: TRBJ1-2; d_call: -; cdr3_length: 15; v_call: TRBV27; clone_size: few
cdr3_aa: CASSRSISTDTQYF; cdr3_nt: TGCGCCAGCAGCCGCTCGATTAGCACAGATACGCAGTATTTT; j_call: TRBJ2-3; d_call: -; cdr3_length: 14; v_call: TRBV5-1; clone_size: -
cdr3_aa: CASSYSTRRGDRGETQYF; cdr3_nt: TGTGCCAGCAGTTACTCGACGAGGCGGGGGGACCGAGGGGAGACCCAGTACTTC; j_call: TRBJ2-5; d_call: TRBD2; cdr3_length: 18; v_call: TRBV6-5; clone_size: -
cdr3_aa: CASSYLPRGSYEQYF; cdr3_nt: TGTGCCAGCAGCTACCTACCGCGGGGATCCTACGAGCAGTACTTC; j_call: TRBJ2-7; d_call: -; cdr3_length: 15; v_call: TRBV5-5; clone_size: many
cdr3_aa: CASSVVKGTGELFF; cdr3_nt: TGTGCCAGCAGCGTAGTTAAGGGCACCGGGGAGCTGTTTTTT; j_call: TRBJ2-2; d_call: -; cdr3_length: 14; v_call: TRBV9; clone_size: -
cdr3_aa: CASRSDSMSGYTF; cdr3_nt: TGTGCCAGCAGGTCGGACTCTATGTCTGGCTACACCTTC; j_call: TRBJ1-2; d_call: -; cdr3_length: 13; v_call: TRBV6-6; clone_size: -
cdr3_aa: CSVDGGGSNQPQHF; cdr3_nt: TGCAGCGTTGATGGTGGGGGTAGCAATCAGCCCCAGCATTTT; j_call: TRBJ1-5; d_call: -; cdr3_length: 14; v_call: TRBV29-1; clone_size: few
cdr3_aa: CASRTGTLRTGELFF; cdr3_nt: TGTGCCAGCAGAACCGGGACCCTCAGGACCGGGGAGCTGTTTTTT; j_call: TRBJ2-2; d_call: -; cdr3_length: 15; v_call: TRBV27; clone_size: once
cdr3_aa: CSARALAGGAYNKQFF; cdr3_nt: TGCAGTGCTAGAGCCCTAGCGGGAGGGGCCTACAATAAGCAGTTCTTC; j_call: TRBJ2-1; d_call: TRBD2; cdr3_length: 16; v_call: TRBV20-1; clone_size: -
cdr3_aa: CASSSGWVVNTEAFF; cdr3_nt: TGTGCCAGCAGCTCAGGCTGGGTGGTGAACACTGAAGCTTTCTTT; j_call: TRBJ1-1; d_call: -; cdr3_length: 15; v_call: TRBV5-5; clone_size: few
cdr3_aa: CSARERLYYNEQFF; cdr3_nt: TGCAGTGCTAGAGAGCGGCTATACTACAATGAGCAGTTCTTC; j_call: TRBJ2-1; d_call: -; cdr3_length: 14; v_call: TRBV20-1; clone_size: -
cdr3_aa: CASSLTGAVYDYTF; cdr3_nt: TGTGCCAGCAGCCTGACAGGGGCGGTCTATGACTACACCTTC; j_call: TRBJ1-2; d_call: TRBD1; cdr3_length: 14; v_call: TRBV7-9; clone_size: -
cdr3_aa: CASSLAVLGPGEKLFF; cdr3_nt: TGCGCCAGCAGCTTGGCCGTGTTAGGGCCAGGAGAAAAACTGTTTTTT; j_call: TRBJ1-4; d_call: -; cdr3_length: 16; v_call: TRBV5-1; clone_size: -
cdr3_aa: CASNKLSGDTQYF; cdr3_nt: TGTGCCAGCAACAAACTATCCGGGGATACGCAGTATTTT; j_call: TRBJ2-3; d_call: -; cdr3_length: 13; v_call: TRBV6-1; clone_size: -
cdr3_aa: CAAVSAQETQYF; cdr3_nt: TGTGCCGCCGTCTCGGCTCAAGAGACCCAGTACTTC; j_call: TRBJ2-5; d_call: -; cdr3_length: 12; v_call: TRBV28; clone_size: -